Included here is one T cell receptor beta chain sequence, with context. Its antigen remains unidentified. The PCR made use of 60 Vbeta and 13 Jbeta primers. TCRdb keeps only in-frame clones here, not all; method: immunoSEQ multiplex PCR. Seen here are 150,000 to 200,000 clones, 85% to 90% observed once, and the top ten hold approximately 2%. The data originate from a study of cytomegalovirus exposure and HLA in healthy donors. About the study: Earlier, 100 million to 120 million unique TCR beta sequences were recovered from about 200 million T cells by an analysis. Study-level findings and limits: Relative to equally common others, HLA-associated TCR beta chains showed greater clonal expansion in a later analysis. When analyzed later, the rates of TCR association showed variation by HLA locus, with DRB1 the most and HLA-C the fewest.

Trimming cost V 7 bases and J 1 base, with 7 bases left between them. CDR1 and CDR2 (germline): MDHEN, SYDVKM. The CDR3 is 12 residues long. The chain links TRBV28 to TRBJ1-1; D gene uncertain. Sequenced input: PBMCs. The receptor comes from a woman in her late teens or twenties in good health and CMV-seronegative. CDR3 residues: CASTAGNTEAFF. Here the CDR3 DNA reads TGTGCCAGCACGGCGGGGAACACTGAAGCTTTCTTT.